The clone carrying this T cell receptor beta chain shows up as medium-sized by frequency. What it binds is not known. The read comes to an end 3 residues before the CDR3 does, leaving the germline J gene to fill in the end. This sample is drawn from a study of T cells in women clearing cervical HPV infection. Study results and limitations: Repertoire richness, not evenness, was significantly elevated in CIN3+ cases versus controls.

Sequenced by immunoSEQ multiplex PCR; TCRdb stores in-frame clones only, minus some. Its table records roughly 12,000 clones. V was pared by 1 base and J by 6 bases, with 6 bases between. The CDR3 contains 13 residues. Germline assignment: CDR1 SGHVS and CDR2 FQNEAQ. The gene calls are TRBV7-8 and TRBJ2-2, with D maybe TRBD1 (5 bases). The sequenced sample was blood buffy coat. The origin of this receptor is a woman between 18 and 75 years old with a cervical HPV16 infection that either progressed to CIN3+ or cleared (not recorded which). The sequenced CDR3 bases are TGTGCCAGCAGCTTAGACAGGTCCGGGGAG. It translates to CASSLDRSGE. The whole CDR3 region reads CASSLDRSGELFF.